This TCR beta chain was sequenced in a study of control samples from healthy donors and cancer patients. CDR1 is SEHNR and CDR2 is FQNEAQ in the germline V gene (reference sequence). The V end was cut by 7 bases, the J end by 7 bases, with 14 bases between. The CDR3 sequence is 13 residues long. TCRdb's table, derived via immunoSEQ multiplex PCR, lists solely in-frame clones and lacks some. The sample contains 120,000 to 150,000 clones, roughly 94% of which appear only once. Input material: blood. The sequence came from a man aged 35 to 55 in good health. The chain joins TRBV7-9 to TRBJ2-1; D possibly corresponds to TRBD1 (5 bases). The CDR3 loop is CASNPPGANEQFF. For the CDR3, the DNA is TGTGCCAGCAACCCCCCTGGGGCGAATGAGCAGTTCTTC.